Listed here is a single T cell receptor (beta chain). Its antigen is not identified. With a much larger clone just one base away, this may be a read error. The CDR3 is made up of 13 amino acids. V was shortened by 5 bases and J by 5 bases, with 14 bases between the two germline ends. CDR1 and CDR2 (germline): SGHRS, YFSETQ. Amplified TCR beta CDR3 regions came from RNA transcripts. The HTBI set primed first-round TCR CDR3 RT-PCR. Each CDR3 protein gets one entry after TCRdb re-called the multiplex PCR reads with MiXCR. Among 490,000 or so distinct CDR3 sequences, approximately 23% were seen once, and the ten largest hold around 47%. The sample belongs to a study of T cells in Graves' hyperthyroidism and ophthalmopathy. Across the study: Blood was drawn when the patient was first diagnosed and still untreated. Study-level results: Clonotypes that were expanded in thyroid above 0.001 mostly appeared in blood too. In simple terms, a model built on 13 V-J features told ophthalmopathy apart from stable hyperthyroidism.

What was sequenced was blood. The clonotype originates from a woman aged 70-85 years with Graves' ophthalmopathy. V is TRBV5-1 and J is TRBJ2-7; perhaps D is TRBD1 or TRBD2 (5 bases each). CDR3 nucleotides: TGCGCCAGCAGGGACAACATCGGGAACGAGCAGTACTTC. Residues: CASRDNIGNEQYF.